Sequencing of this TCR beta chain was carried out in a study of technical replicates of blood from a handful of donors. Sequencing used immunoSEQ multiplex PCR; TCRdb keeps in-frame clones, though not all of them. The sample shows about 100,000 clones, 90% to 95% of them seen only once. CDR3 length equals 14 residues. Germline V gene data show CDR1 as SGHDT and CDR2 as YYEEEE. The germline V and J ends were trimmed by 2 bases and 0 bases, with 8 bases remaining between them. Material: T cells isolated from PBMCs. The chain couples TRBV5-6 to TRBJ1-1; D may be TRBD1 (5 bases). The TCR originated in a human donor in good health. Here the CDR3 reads CASSFKGLNTEAFF. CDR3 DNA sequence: TGTGCCAGCAGCTTCAAGGGGTTGAACACTGAAGCTTTCTTT.